These T cell receptor beta chains were read from a single sample in a study of blood T cell repertoires in COVID-19. Repertoires were generated with immunoSEQ multiplex PCR, while TCRdb's copy carries only in-frame clones and drops some. The data contain roughly 82,000 clones, 90% of them singletons. The specimen was peripheral blood. The receptors shown here come from a woman aged 45-60 years in a cohort sampled during active COVID-19. The CDR3 runs from the conserved cysteine through the conserved F or W. Each record gives: clone size, V gene, D gene, J gene, CDR3 protein, CDR3 DNA. The D gene is left open where the match is weak. For some rows the clone size is stated as once, few or many, or as a class when expanded; others skip it.

NA	TRBV5-6	TRBD1	TRBJ1-2	CASSFRQGDKRGYTF	TGTGCCAGCAGCTTTAGACAGGGGGACAAGAGAGGCTACACCTTC
NA	TRBV18	TRBD1	TRBJ1-1	CASSAGTGGVLTEAFF	TGTGCCAGCTCAGCTGGGACAGGGGGCGTCCTCACTGAAGCTTTCTTT
NA	TRBV7-9	NA	TRBJ2-1	CASSPQGGEQFF	TGTGCCAGCAGCCCCCAGGGGGGTGAGCAGTTCTTC
NA	TRBV5-8	TRBD2	TRBJ2-1	CASSLPLGLAGSGEQFF	TGTGCCAGCAGCTTACCACTCGGACTAGCGGGAAGTGGTGAGCAGTTCTTC
NA	TRBV6-1	NA	TRBJ2-7	CASSEVGRQYF	TGTGCCAGCAGTGAAGTCGGGAGGCAGTACTTC
NA	TRBV2	NA	TRBJ1-3	CASSAGVAGNTIYF	TGTGCCAGCAGCGCGGGGGTAGCTGGAAACACCATATATTTT
NA	TRBV5-1	TRBD2	TRBJ2-6	CASSRAGLAGSGANVLTF	TGCGCCAGCAGCCGGGCGGGACTAGCGGGATCAGGGGCCAACGTCCTGACTTTC
NA	TRBV7-9	TRBD1	TRBJ2-1	CASSRGQGEENEQFF	TGTGCCAGCAGCCGAGGACAGGGAGAGGAGAATGAGCAGTTCTTC
NA	TRBV11-2	TRBD2	TRBJ2-5	CASSLAGDVTQYF	TGTGCCAGCAGTCTAGCGGGGGATGTGACCCAGTACTTC
NA	TRBV19	TRBD2	TRBJ2-3	CASSMLPGTMMSTDTQYF	TGTGCCAGTAGTATGCTGCCCGGGACTATGATGAGCACAGATACGCAGTATTTT
NA	TRBV7-2	NA	TRBJ2-1	CASSSGYGKGSEQFF	TGTGCCAGCAGCTCAGGGTACGGTAAGGGTAGTGAGCAGTTCTTC
NA	TRBV6-1	TRBD1	TRBJ2-5	CASSETGTAKETQYF	TGTGCCAGCAGTGAAACTGGGACAGCCAAAGAGACCCAGTACTTC
NA	TRBV5-8	TRBD1	TRBJ2-5	CASSYGQGKETQYF	TGTGCCAGCAGCTACGGACAGGGAAAAGAGACCCAGTACTTC
NA	TRBV28	NA	TRBJ1-1	CASSLWGGAEAFF	TGTGCCAGCAGTTTGTGGGGGGGGGCTGAAGCTTTCTTT
NA	TRBV28	NA	TRBJ1-1	CASSFQAGATEAFF	TGTGCCAGCAGTTTCCAGGCTGGGGCCACTGAAGCTTTCTTT
NA	TRBV7-9	NA	TRBJ1-1	CASSLREGTEAFF	TGTGCCAGCAGCTTACGGGAGGGCACTGAAGCTTTCTTT
once	TRBV5-6	TRBD2	TRBJ2-1	CASKLAGIDEQFF	TGTGCCAGCAAGCTAGCGGGAATCGATGAGCAGTTCTTC
NA	TRBV5-1	TRBD2	TRBJ2-7	CASSFSAGEQYF	TGCGCCAGCAGCTTTTCAGCGGGGGAGCAGTACTTC
NA	TRBV5-1	NA	TRBJ1-4	CASSLAGGESEKLFF	TGCGCCAGCAGCCTGGCTGGAGGGGAAAGTGAAAAACTGTTTTTT
NA	TRBV20-1	NA	TRBJ1-4	CSVATNEKLFF	TGCAGTGTAGCAACTAATGAAAAACTGTTTTTT
NA	TRBV5-1	TRBD1	TRBJ2-2	CASSITGALNTGELFF	TGCGCCAGCAGCATTACAGGGGCGCTGAACACCGGGGAGCTGTTTTTT
NA	TRBV30	NA	TRBJ1-1	CAWVRGRTSEAFF	TGTGCCTGGGTCAGGGGCCGAACGAGTGAAGCTTTCTTT
NA	TRBV3-1/TRBV3-2	TRBD1	TRBJ2-7	CASTPTLDRETYEQYF	TGTGCCAGCACCCCAACTCTGGACAGGGAGACCTACGAGCAGTACTTC
NA	TRBV5-1	NA	TRBJ1-2	CASSLSGASTGYTF	TGCGCCAGCAGCCTATCAGGGGCCTCCACCGGCTACACCTTC
NA	TRBV18	TRBD2	TRBJ2-3	CASSLKRDPPDTQYF	TGTGCCAGCTCACTTAAGCGGGATCCCCCAGATACGCAGTATTTT
NA	TRBV28	NA	TRBJ2-4	CASSLLGGLAKNIQYF	TGTGCCAGCAGTTTATTGGGGGGGCTAGCCAAAAACATTCAGTACTTC
NA	TRBV2	NA	TRBJ1-6	CASSRGSGTLGRPPLHF	TGTGCCAGCAGCCGTGGATCCGGGACACTGGGGCGGCCACCCCTCCACTTT
once	TRBV11-2	NA	TRBJ2-7	CASSLDWAVSKQYF	TGTGCCAGCAGCTTAGATTGGGCAGTTTCTAAGCAGTACTTC
few	TRBV25-1	TRBD2	TRBJ2-1	CASKPEGGRSYNEQFF	TGTGCCAGCAAGCCTGAGGGAGGGCGCTCCTACAATGAGCAGTTCTTC
NA	TRBV7-9	TRBD2	TRBJ2-1	CASSEKGLAGVNEQFF	TGTGCCAGCAGCGAGAAGGGACTAGCGGGAGTCAATGAGCAGTTCTTC
once	TRBV5-1	TRBD1	TRBJ2-5	CASSGQGNSGETQYF	TGCGCCAGCAGCGGACAGGGGAATAGCGGAGAGACCCAGTACTTC
NA	TRBV10-3	NA	TRBJ2-3	CATTKGVIGTDTQYF	TGTGCCACAACCAAGGGGGTTATAGGCACAGATACGCAGTATTTT
once	TRBV9	TRBD1	TRBJ2-5	CASSVQGAGETQYF	TGTGCCAGCAGCGTGCAGGGGGCGGGTGAGACCCAGTACTTC
NA	TRBV2	TRBD2	TRBJ2-1	CATRPTSGPWDEQFF	TGTGCCACCCGACCCACTAGCGGGCCTTGGGATGAGCAGTTCTTC
NA	TRBV2	TRBD2	TRBJ2-7	CASGSTSVSYEQYF	TGTGCCAGCGGAAGTACTAGCGTATCCTACGAGCAGTACTTC
NA	TRBV24-1	NA	TRBJ2-1	CATSDSLVAGAGYEQFF	TGTGCCACCAGTGATTCACTGGTGGCAGGGGCCGGGTATGAGCAGTTCTTC
NA	TRBV11-2	NA	TRBJ2-5	CASSFPQDLRTQYF	TGTGCCAGCAGCTTCCCCCAAGACTTGAGGACCCAGTACTTC
NA	TRBV2	NA	TRBJ1-4	CASNRWDTHNEKLFF	TGTGCCAGCAACAGGTGGGACACCCATAATGAAAAACTGTTTTTT
NA	TRBV9	NA	TRBJ1-2	CASSVENGQWGYTF	TGTGCCAGCAGCGTAGAAAATGGCCAGTGGGGCTACACCTTC
NA	TRBV15	TRBD2	TRBJ2-3	CATRTSLGADTQYF	TGTGCCACCCGGACTAGCTTGGGGGCAGATACGCAGTATTTT
NA	TRBV27	TRBD2	TRBJ2-7	CASSPHFLPSGKANEQYF	TGTGCCAGCAGTCCCCACTTTTTACCTAGCGGGAAGGCGAACGAGCAGTACTTC
NA	TRBV9	NA	TRBJ2-1	CASSVGAGYNEQFF	TGTGCCAGCAGCGTAGGGGCGGGGTACAATGAGCAGTTCTTC
once	TRBV7-2	TRBD2	TRBJ2-7	CASSSVAGGREYF	TGTGCCAGCAGCTCTGTAGCGGGAGGGCGAGAGTACTTC
NA	TRBV30	TRBD2	TRBJ2-1	CAWVLAGGHEQFF	TGTGCCTGGGTTCTAGCGGGAGGACATGAGCAGTTCTTC
once	TRBV28	NA	TRBJ2-1	CASSLALRSYNEQFF	TGTGCCAGCAGTTTAGCCCTCCGGTCCTACAATGAGCAGTTCTTC
NA	TRBV5-1	TRBD1	TRBJ1-1	CASSGTGTANTEAFF	TGCGCCAGCAGCGGCACCGGGACAGCGAACACTGAAGCTTTCTTT
NA	TRBV29-1	TRBD1	TRBJ2-3	CSVEGARTDTQYF	TGCAGCGTCGAGGGGGCGCGCACAGATACGCAGTATTTT
NA	TRBV5-6	TRBD2	TRBJ2-7	CASSWGRVSDEQYF	TGTGCCAGCAGCTGGGGGAGGGTCTCAGACGAGCAGTACTTC
NA	TRBV10-2	TRBD2	TRBJ2-2	CASAGGRAGELFF	TGCGCCAGCGCAGGCGGGAGGGCCGGGGAGCTGTTTTTT
few	TRBV6-5	NA	TRBJ1-4	CATRRTNEKLFF	TGTGCCACACGGCGGACTAATGAAAAACTGTTTTTT